The clone carrying this T cell receptor (beta chain) was counted many times. The sorted Tregs were CD4+CD25+CD127-/low cells. There are 14 residues in the CDR3. V trimming: 3 bases; J trimming: 6 bases; junction bases outside the gene matches: 5. Germline CDR1 and CDR2: SGDLS and YYNGEE. Semi-nested PCR with Nested Universal Primer A followed constant-region reverse priming of full-length variable regions. MiXCR, applied by TCRdb to the 5' RACE reads, yields one record per CDR3 protein. The sample consists of about 11,000 distinct CDR3 sequences, 25% to 30% of them appearing once. Sequencing was done on a sample of Tregs sorted from a lymph node. The sequence came from a female donor with breast cancer. The chain recombines TRBV9 with TRBJ2-3; 9 bases agree with TRBD2. The CDR3 protein is CASSDGSGRDTQYF. The CDR3 region has the DNA TGTGCCAGCAGCGATGGAAGCGGGAGGGATACGCAGTATTTT.